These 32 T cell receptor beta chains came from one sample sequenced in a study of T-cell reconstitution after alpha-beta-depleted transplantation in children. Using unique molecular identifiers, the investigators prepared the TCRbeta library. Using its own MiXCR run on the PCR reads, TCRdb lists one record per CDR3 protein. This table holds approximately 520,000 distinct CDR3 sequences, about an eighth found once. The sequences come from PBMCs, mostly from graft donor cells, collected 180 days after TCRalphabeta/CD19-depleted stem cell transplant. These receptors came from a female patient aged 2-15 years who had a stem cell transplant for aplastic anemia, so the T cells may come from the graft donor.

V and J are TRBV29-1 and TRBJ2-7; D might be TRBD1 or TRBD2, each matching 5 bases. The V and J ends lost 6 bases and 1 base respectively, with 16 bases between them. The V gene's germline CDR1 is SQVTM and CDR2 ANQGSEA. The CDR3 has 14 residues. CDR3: CSVRGGGSSYEQYF. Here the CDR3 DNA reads TGCAGCGTGAGGGGCGGAGGCTCTTCCTACGAGCAGTACTTC.

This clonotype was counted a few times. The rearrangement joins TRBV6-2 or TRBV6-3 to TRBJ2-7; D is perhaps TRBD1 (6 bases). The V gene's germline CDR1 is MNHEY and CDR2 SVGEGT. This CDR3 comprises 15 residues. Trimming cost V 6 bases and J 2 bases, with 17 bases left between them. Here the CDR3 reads CASRFRGRNAYEQYF. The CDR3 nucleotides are TGTGCCAGCAGGTTCAGGGGCAGAAACGCCTACGAGCAGTACTTC.

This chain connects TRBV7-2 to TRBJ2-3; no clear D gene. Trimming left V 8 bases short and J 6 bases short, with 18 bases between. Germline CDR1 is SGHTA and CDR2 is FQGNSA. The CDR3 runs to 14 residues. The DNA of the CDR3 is TGTGCCAGCGGGTTGCGGACCGCTTCCGATACGCAGTATTTT. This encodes CASGLRTASDTQYF. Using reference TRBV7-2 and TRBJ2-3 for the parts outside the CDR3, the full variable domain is GAGVSQSPSNKVTEKGKDVELRCDPISGHTALYWYRQSLGQGLEFLIYFQGNSAPDKSGLPSDRFSAERTGGSVSTLTIQRTQQEDSAVYLCASGLRTASDTQYFGPGTRLTVL.

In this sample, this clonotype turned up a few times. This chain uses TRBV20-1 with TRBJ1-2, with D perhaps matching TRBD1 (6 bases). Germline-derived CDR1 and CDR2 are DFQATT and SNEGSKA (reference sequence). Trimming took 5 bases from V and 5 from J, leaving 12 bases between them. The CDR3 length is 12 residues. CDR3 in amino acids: CSAPPTGYGYTF. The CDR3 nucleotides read TGCAGTGCTCCACCGACAGGATATGGCTACACCTTC.

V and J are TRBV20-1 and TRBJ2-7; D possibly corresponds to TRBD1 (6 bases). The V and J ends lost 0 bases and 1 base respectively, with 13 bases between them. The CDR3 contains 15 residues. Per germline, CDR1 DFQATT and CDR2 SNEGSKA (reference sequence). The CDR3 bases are TGCAGTGCTAGAGACGAGGGGGTGGGGTCCTACGAGCAGTACGTC. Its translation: CSARDEGVGSYEQYV.

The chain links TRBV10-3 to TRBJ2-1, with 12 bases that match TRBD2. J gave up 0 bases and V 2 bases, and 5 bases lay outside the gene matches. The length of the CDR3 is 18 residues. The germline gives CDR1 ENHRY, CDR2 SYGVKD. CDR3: CAISEGLAGRISYNEQFF. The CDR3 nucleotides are TGTGCCATCAGTGAGGGACTAGCGGGACGGATCTCCTACAATGAGCAGTTCTTC.

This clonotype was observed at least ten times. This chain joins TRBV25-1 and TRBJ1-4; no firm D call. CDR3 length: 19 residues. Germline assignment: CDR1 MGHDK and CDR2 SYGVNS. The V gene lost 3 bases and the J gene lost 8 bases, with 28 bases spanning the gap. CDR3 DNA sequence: TGTGCCAGCAGTGATGGTTGGAGAACAGCCGATAGGGATAGAGAAAAACTGTTTTTT. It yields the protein CASSDGWRTADRDREKLFF.

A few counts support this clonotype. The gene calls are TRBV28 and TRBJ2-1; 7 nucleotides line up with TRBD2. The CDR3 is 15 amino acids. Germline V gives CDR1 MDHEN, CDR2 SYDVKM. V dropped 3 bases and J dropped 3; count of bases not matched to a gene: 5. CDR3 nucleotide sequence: TGTGCCAGCAGTTTTGGGCTAGCGGTCTACAATGAGCAGTTCTTC. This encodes CASSFGLAVYNEQFF.

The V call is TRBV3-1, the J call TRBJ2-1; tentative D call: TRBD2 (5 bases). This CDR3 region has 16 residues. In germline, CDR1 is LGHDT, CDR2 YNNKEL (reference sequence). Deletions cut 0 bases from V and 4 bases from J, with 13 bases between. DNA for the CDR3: TGTGCCAGCAGCCAAGATGCGCGCGGGCGTTACAATGAGCAGTTCTTC. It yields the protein CASSQDARGRYNEQFF.

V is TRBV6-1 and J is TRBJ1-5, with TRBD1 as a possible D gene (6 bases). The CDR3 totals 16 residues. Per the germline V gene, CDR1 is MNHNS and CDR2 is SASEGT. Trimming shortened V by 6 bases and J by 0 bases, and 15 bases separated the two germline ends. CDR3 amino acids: CASRRRGAGSNQPQHF. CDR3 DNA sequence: TGTGCCAGCAGGCGCCGGGGGGCCGGTAGCAATCAGCCCCAGCATTTT.

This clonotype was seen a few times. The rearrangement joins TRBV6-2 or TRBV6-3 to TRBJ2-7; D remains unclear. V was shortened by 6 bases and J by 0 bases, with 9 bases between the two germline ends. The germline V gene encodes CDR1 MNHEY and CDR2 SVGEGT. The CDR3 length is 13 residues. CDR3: CASSLLSSYEQYV. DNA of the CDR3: TGTGCCAGCAGCCTTTTAAGCTCCTACGAGCAGTACGTC.

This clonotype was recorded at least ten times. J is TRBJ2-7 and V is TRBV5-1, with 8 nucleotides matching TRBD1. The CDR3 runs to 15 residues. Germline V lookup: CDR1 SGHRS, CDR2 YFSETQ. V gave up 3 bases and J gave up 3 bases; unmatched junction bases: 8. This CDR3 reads CASSWSGTGLYEQYF. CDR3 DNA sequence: TGCGCCAGCAGCTGGTCCGGGACAGGCCTCTACGAGCAGTACTTC.

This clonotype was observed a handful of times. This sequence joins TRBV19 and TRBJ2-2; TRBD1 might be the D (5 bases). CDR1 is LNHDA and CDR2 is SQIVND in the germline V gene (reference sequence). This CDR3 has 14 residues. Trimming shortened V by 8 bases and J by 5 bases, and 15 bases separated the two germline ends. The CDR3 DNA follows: TGTGCCAGTCAGGGTATTGGTGGTACCGGGGAGCTGTTTTTT. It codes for CASQGIGGTGELFF.

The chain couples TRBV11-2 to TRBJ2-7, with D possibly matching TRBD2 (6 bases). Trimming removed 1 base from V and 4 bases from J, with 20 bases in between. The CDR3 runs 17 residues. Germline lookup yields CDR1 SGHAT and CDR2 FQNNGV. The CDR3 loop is CASSLVLTAGSAYEQYF. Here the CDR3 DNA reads TGTGCCAGCAGCTTAGTTCTGACTGCGGGATCCGCTTACGAGCAGTACTTC. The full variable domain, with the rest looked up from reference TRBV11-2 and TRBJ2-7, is EAGVAQSPRYKIIEKRQSVAFWCNPISGHATLYWYQQILGQGPKLLIQFQNNGVVDDSQLPKDRFSAERLKGVDSTLKIQPAKLEDSAVYLCASSLVLTAGSAYEQYFGPGTRLTVT.

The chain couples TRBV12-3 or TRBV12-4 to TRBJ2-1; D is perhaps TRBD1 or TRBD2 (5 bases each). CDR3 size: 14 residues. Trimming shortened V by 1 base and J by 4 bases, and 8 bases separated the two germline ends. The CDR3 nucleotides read TGTGCCAGCAGTTTAGTGGGGGAGTACAATGAGCAGTTCTTC. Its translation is CASSLVGEYNEQFF.

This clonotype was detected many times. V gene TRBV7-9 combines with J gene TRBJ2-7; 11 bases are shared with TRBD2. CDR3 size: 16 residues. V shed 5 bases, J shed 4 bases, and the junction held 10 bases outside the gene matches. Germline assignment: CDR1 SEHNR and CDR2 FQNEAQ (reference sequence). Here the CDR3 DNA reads TGTGCCAGCAGCGGAACCGGGACTAGCGGCCCATACGAGCAGTACTTC. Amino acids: CASSGTGTSGPYEQYF.

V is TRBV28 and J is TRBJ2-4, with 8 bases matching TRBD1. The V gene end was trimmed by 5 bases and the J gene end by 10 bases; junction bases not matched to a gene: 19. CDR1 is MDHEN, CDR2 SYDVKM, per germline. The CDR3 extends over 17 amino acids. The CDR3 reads CASSPPFPDTRTGIQYF. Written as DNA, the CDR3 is TGTGCCAGCAGTCCCCCATTCCCAGACACACGGACAGGGATTCAGTACTTC.

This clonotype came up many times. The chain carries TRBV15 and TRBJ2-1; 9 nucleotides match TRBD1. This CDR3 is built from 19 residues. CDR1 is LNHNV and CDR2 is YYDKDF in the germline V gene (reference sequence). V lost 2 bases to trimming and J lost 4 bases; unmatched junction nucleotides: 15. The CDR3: CATSRRPGTGKKGYNEQFF. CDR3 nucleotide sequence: TGTGCCACCAGCAGACGTCCCGGGACAGGGAAGAAGGGTTACAATGAGCAGTTCTTC.

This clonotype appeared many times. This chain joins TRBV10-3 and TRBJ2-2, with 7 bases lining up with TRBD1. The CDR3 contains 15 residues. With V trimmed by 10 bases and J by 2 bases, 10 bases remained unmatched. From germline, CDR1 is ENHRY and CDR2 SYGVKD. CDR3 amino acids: CANRLRDRNTGELFF. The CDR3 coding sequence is TGTGCCAACCGCCTCCGGGACAGAAACACCGGGGAGCTGTTTTTT.

CDR3 coding DNA: TGCGCCAGCAGCAATACCAGGGGGGACACTGAAGCTTTCTTT. It specifies CASSNTRGDTEAFF. The chain has TRBV5-1 and TRBJ1-1, with 7 bases identical to TRBD1. This CDR3 region has 14 residues. The junction had 6 bases not matched to a gene; V was cut back by 4 bases and J by 3 bases. CDR1 is SGHRS and CDR2 is YFSETQ in the germline V gene.

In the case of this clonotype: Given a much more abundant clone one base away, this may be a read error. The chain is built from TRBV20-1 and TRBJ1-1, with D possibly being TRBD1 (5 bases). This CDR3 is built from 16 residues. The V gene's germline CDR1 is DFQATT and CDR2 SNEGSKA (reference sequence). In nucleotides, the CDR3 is TGCAGAGCTAGAGATCGACGGGGGGTTAGGGACACTGAAGCTTTCTTT. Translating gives CRARDRRGVRDTEAFF.

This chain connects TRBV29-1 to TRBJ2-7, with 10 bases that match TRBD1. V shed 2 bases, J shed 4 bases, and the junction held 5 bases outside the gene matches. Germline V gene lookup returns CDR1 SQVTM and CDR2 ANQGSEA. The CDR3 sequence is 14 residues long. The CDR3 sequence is CSVEKGDRGYEQYF. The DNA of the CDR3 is TGCAGCGTTGAAAAAGGGGACAGGGGTTACGAGCAGTACTTC.

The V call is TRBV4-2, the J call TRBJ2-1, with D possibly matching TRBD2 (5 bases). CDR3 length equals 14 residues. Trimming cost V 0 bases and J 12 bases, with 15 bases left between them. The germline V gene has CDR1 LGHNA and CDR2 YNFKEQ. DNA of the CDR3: TGTGCCAGCAGCCAAGAAGGGAGTGCGGGTTGGCAGTTCTTC. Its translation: CASSQEGSAGWQFF.

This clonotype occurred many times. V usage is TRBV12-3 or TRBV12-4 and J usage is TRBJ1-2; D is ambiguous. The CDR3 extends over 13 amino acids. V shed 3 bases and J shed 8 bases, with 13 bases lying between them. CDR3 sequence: CASSFWRLSGYTF. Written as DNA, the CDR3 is TGTGCCAGCAGTTTTTGGAGGCTAAGCGGCTACACCTTC.

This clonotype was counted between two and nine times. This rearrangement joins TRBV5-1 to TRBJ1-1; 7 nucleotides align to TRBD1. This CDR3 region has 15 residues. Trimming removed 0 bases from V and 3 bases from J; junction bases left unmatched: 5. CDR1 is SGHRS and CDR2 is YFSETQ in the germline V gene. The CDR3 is CASSLGDSRDTEAFF. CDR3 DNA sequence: TGCGCCAGCAGCTTGGGGGACAGTCGTGACACTGAAGCTTTCTTT.

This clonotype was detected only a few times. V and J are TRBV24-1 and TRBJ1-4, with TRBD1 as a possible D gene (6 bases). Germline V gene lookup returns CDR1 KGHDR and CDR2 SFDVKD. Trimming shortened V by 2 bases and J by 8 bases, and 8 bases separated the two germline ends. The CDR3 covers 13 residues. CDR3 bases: TGTGCCACCAGTGATTCCAGGGGCGAAAAACTGTTTTTT. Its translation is CATSDSRGEKLFF.

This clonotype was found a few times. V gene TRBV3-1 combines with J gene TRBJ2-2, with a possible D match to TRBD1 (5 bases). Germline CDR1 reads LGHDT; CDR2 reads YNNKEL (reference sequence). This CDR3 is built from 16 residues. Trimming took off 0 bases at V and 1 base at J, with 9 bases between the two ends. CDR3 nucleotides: TGTGCCAGCAGCCAAGACGACAGTCTGAACACCGGGGAGCTGTTTTTT. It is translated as CASSQDDSLNTGELFF.

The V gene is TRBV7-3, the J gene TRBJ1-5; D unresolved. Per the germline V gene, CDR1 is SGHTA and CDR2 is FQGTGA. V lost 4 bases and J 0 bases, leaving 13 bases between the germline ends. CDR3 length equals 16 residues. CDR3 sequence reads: CASSSGQVGSNQPQHF. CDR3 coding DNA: TGTGCCAGCAGCTCAGGTCAGGTGGGTAGCAATCAGCCCCAGCATTTT.

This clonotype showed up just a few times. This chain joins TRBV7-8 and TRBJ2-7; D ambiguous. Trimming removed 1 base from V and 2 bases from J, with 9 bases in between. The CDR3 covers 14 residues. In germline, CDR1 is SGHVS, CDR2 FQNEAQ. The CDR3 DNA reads TGTGCCAGCAGCTTAGGAAGAGATGCCTACGAGCAGTACTTC. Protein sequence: CASSLGRDAYEQYF.

The CDR3 nucleotides are TGTGCCAGCAGTGAGAGCGGGGGGGGTTCCTACAATGAGCAGTTCTTC. As protein: CASSESGGGSYNEQFF. This chain uses TRBV6-1 with TRBJ2-1; 10 nucleotides line up with TRBD2. After removal of 3 bases from V and 1 base from J, the junction contained 3 bases not matched to a gene. CDR3 length: 16 residues. Germline V gene sequence: CDR1 MNHNS, CDR2 SASEGT.

CDR3 residues: CASTPIQSGELFF. In DNA, the CDR3 is TGTGCCAGCACCCCCATTCAGTCCGGGGAGCTGTTTTTT. The chain combines TRBV12-3 or TRBV12-4 with TRBJ2-2; no firm D call. The CDR3 length is 13 residues. Trimming took 7 bases from V and 6 from J, leaving 12 bases between them.

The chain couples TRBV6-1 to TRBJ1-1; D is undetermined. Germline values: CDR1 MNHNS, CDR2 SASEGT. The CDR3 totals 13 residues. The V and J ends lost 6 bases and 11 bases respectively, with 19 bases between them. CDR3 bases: TGTGCCAGCAGGACCCTATTAGGGTCAAAGGCTTTCTTT. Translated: CASRTLLGSKAFF.